Below, 7 T cell receptor beta chains from the same sample are listed, as sequenced in a study of blood T cell repertoires in COVID-19. Libraries were prepared by immunoSEQ multiplex PCR; TCRdb keeps only in-frame clonotypes and omits some of them. The table shows fewer than 45,000 clones, with over 75% occurring only once. Sequenced sample: peripheral blood. The receptors originated from a human donor in a cohort sampled during active COVID-19.

The chain uses TRBV6-4 and TRBJ2-3; TRBD2 might be the D (6 bases). Looked up from germline, CDR1 is MRHNA and CDR2 is SNTAGT. The CDR3 length is 15 residues. V was cut by 5 bases and J by 2 bases, with 14 bases left in between. The CDR3 bases are TGTGCCAGCAGTTATTTAGCGGACCCCACAGATACGCAGTATTTT. It encodes CASSYLADPTDTQYF.

The rearrangement joins TRBV5-1 to TRBJ1-1; 8 bases align to TRBD1. Germline V lookup: CDR1 SGHRS, CDR2 YFSETQ. V gave up 2 bases and J gave up 0 bases; unmatched junction bases: 21. The CDR3 sequence is 21 residues long. The CDR3 DNA is TGCGCCAGCAGCTTTGGGACAGGCTACTCGACCTATAACCGGATGAACACTGAAGCTTTCTTT. Translating it yields CASSFGTGYSTYNRMNTEAFF.

V gene TRBV7-2 combines with J gene TRBJ2-7; D remains ambiguous. V was pared by 1 base and J by 5 bases, with 6 bases between. The CDR3 spans 12 residues. Germline CDR1 and CDR2: SGHTA and FQGNSA. DNA of the CDR3: TGTGCCAGCAGCTTAGATCGTAACGAGCAGTACTTC. Its translation is CASSLDRNEQYF.

This chain joins TRBV2 and TRBJ2-7; 10 bases map to TRBD2. This CDR3 contains 14 residues. The J segment lost 5 bases and the V segment lost 8 bases, leaving 9 bases of the junction unmatched. Germline lookup yields CDR1 SNHLY and CDR2 FYNNEI. The CDR3 protein is CASRSQGLANEQYF. CDR3 sequence (DNA): TGTGCCAGCCGGAGCCAGGGACTAGCGAACGAGCAGTACTTC.

This chain uses TRBV5-1 with TRBJ2-7, with 9 bases identical to TRBD2. Germline loops: CDR1 SGHRS, CDR2 YFSETQ. The length of the CDR3 is 14 residues. V lost 4 bases and J lost 4; bases outside the gene matches: 6. CDR3 protein: CASSPRTSVYEQYF. The CDR3 DNA is TGCGCCAGCAGCCCCCGGACTAGCGTTTACGAGCAGTACTTC.

This chain connects TRBV6-2 or TRBV6-3 to TRBJ2-7, with 7 bases that match TRBD1. Trimming at V came to 2 bases and at J to 3 bases, leaving 7 bases not matched to a gene. The CDR3 sequence is 15 residues long. Germline V gene lookup returns CDR1 MNHEY and CDR2 SVGEGT. The DNA of the CDR3 is TGTGCCAGCAGTTACAGTGGGACAGAGATCTACGAGCAGTACTTC. Encoded protein: CASSYSGTEIYEQYF.

The V call is TRBV4-3, the J call TRBJ2-1; 10 nucleotides match TRBD1. Losses at the gene ends were 4 bases for V and 10 bases for J; bases not matched to a gene: 1. Germline V CDR1 and CDR2: LGHNA, YSLEER. The CDR3 is made up of 12 amino acids. CDR3 sequence (DNA): TGCGCCAGCAGCCGGACAGGGGGAGAGCAGTTCTTC. It codes for CASSRTGGEQFF.